Here is one T cell receptor beta chain with its context. This clonotype was seen a few times. What antigen it recognizes has not been identified. One base away there is no much larger clone; base qualities are not given. Libraries were prepared through RT-PCR. The sequencing machine was an Illumina HiSeq 2500. TCRdb's own reprocessing of the public reads used fastp at Q25 and MiXCR and kept productive beta chains. Merged by CDR3 protein, the rows form single entries marked with the most common genes and DNA. This sample comprises about 700,000 distinct CDR3 sequences, approximately 13% of them detected only once. The top ten constitute less than 7% of the sample. The sample belongs to a study of response to subunit inactivated influenza vaccine (dated by TCRdb to the late 2010s). Study-wide context: To follow how T cells responded to a trivalent subunit inactivated influenza vaccine, the researchers relied on deep quantitative profiling of the T cell receptor repertoire.

Results and caveats for the whole study, not just this receptor: According to the authors, only a limited number of new T cells may be recruited by each seasonal influenza vaccination.

The CDR3 holds 17 amino acids from the cysteine to the phenylalanine. Here the CDR3 DNA is all that survives: 51 bases in frame from base 1. The germline V gene gives CDR1 as MNHEY and CDR2 as SVGEGT. The germline ends are 24 bases apart after V is trimmed by 8 bases and J by 4 bases. The clonotype was recovered from a man aged 45-65 years who received an inactivated influenza vaccine. Donor details come from another sample of the same person, matched by shared clones. The V gene is TRBV6-2 or TRBV6-3 and the J gene is TRBJ2-1, and TRBD1 may be the D gene, going by 6 matching bases. The specimen comprised PBMCs from blood, sampled less than 15 days before vaccination. At the DNA level, the sequence is TGTGCCAGCTCCCCTAGCCCTTCCAGGGGATTTTACAATGAGCAGTTCTTC. Translated, this gives CASSPSPSRGFYNEQFF.